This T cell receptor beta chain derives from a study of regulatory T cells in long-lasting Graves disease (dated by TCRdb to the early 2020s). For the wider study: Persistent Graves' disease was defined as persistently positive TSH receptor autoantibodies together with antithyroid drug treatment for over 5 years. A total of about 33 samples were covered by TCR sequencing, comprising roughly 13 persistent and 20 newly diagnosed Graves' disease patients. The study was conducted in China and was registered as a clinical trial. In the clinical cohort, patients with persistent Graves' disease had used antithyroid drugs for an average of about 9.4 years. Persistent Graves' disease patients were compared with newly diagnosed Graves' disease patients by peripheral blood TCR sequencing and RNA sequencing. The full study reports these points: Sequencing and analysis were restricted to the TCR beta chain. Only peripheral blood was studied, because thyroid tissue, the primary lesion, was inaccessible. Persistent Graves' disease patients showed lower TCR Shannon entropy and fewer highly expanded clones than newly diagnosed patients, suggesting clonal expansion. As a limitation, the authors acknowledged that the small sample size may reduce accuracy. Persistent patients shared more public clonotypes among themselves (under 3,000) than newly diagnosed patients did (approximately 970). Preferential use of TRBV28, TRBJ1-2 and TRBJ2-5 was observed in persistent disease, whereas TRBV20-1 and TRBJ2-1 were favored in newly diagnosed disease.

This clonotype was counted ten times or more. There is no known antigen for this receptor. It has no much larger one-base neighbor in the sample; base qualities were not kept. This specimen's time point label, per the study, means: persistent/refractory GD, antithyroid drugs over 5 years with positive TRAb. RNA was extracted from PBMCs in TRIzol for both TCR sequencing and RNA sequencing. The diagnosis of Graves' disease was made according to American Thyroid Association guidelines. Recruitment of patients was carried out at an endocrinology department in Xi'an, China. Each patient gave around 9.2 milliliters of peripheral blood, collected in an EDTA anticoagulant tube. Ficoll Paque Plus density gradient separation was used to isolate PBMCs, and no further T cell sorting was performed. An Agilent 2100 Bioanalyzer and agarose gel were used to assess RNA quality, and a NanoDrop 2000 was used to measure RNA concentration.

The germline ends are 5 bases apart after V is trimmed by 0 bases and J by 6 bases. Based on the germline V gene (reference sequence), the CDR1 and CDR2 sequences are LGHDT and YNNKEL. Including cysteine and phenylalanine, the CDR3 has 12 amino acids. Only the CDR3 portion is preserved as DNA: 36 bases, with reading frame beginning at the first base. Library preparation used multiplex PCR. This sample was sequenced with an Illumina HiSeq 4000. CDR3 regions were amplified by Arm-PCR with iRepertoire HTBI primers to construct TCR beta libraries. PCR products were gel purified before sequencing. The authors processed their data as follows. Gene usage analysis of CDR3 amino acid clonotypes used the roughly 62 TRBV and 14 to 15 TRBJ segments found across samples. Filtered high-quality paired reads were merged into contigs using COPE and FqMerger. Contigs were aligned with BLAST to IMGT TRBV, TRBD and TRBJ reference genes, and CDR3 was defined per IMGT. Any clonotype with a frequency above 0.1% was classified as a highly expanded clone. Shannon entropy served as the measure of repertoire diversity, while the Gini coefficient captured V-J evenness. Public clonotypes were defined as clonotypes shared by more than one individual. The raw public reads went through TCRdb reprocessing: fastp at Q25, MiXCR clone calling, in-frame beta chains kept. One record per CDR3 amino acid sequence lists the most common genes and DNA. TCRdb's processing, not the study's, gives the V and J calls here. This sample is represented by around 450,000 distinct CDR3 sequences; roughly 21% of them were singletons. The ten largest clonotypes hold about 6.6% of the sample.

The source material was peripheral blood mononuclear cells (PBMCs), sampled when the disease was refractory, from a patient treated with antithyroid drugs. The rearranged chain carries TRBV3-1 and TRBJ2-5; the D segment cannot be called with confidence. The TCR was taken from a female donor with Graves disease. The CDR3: CASSQDLKTQYF. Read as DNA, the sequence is TGTGCCAGCAGCCAAGATTTGAAGACCCAGTACTTC.